This T cell receptor (beta chain) was recovered during a study of blood T cell repertoires in COVID-19. Across the whole study: Acute-phase and convalescent COVID-19 samples originated in the United States, Italy and Spain. Sources were T cells, B-cell-depleted T cells, or PBMCs; the material itself was cDNA or gDNA.

Original data processing: Reference gene primer amplification gave nucleated cell count estimates. TCRdb keeps only in-frame clones here, not all; method: immunoSEQ multiplex PCR. V, J and clone size are taken as reported in that table, and D and trimming were inferred from the DNA itself. The sample yields roughly 80,000 clones, approximately 91% seen once. There are 15 residues in the CDR3. CDR1 is KGHSH, CDR2 LQKENI, per germline. V trimming: 1 base; J trimming: 3 bases; junction bases outside the gene matches: 5. This chain connects TRBV18 to TRBJ2-7, with 8 positions matching TRBD2. The sequencing input was peripheral blood. The receptor comes from a woman older than 75 with acute or convalescent COVID-19. This CDR3 reads CASSPLGTRSYEQYF. In nucleotides, the CDR3 is TGTGCCAGCTCACCACTCGGGACTAGGAGCTACGAGCAGTACTTC.